The clone carrying this T cell receptor (beta chain) was counted a single time. CDR3 length equals 19 residues. Germline V gene data show CDR1 as MNHNS and CDR2 as SASEGT. Unmatched junction bases numbered 9, after V lost 6 bases and J lost 0 bases. This sample is drawn from a study of low-dose radiotherapy and immunotherapy resistance in tumors. Documented time point: before trial treatment. Covering alpha and beta chains, TRAV- and TRBV-specific primers were used for the first-strand cDNA. For amplifying TCRs, the PCR ran for 15 to 20 cycles with Phusion, which was used together with a constant-region primer and the adapter on the V primers. TCRdb analysed the reads with MiXCR anew, one entry per CDR3 protein. This sample has around 69,000 distinct CDR3 sequences; about a third occur once, and the top ten carry roughly 11%.

This clonotype originated in a female donor with ovarian cancer. V is TRBV6-1 and J is TRBJ2-2, with TRBD2 matching 14 bases. Here the sequenced sample was PBMCs, taken before treatment. The CDR3 spells CASRVRTSGGPTNTGELFF. The CDR3 DNA reads as TGTGCCAGCAGGGTTAGGACTAGCGGGGGGCCTACGAACACCGGGGAGCTGTTTTTT.